This is a list of T cell receptor beta chains from one sample in a study of shared clonotypes between healthy human individuals. Sequencing was performed with immunoSEQ multiplex PCR; in TCRdb, only in-frame clones are kept and a portion is missing. This sample has a few million clones, with approximately 93% found just once. Sequenced material: naive CD4+ T cells from PBMCs. The receptors derive from a man aged 18 to 29 in good health. Some clones in this sample may be carry-over from other donors' samples. Each CDR3 is given with its conserved first and last residue. Fields, in order: CDR3 DNA, CDR3 protein, clone size, D gene, V gene, J gene. The D gene is left open where the match is weak. Some rows have no size entry. The others give once, few or many, or a class for an expanded clone.

TGCGCCAGCTCCTCAGTACAGGGGGACCCAACCCGCGGGTATGGCTACACCTTC	CASSSVQGDPTRGYGYTF	.	TRBD1	TRBV10-2	TRBJ1-2
TGTGCCAGCAGCCTAGGGGGGGCGGATACGCAGTATTTT	CASSLGGADTQYF	.	.	TRBV7-3	TRBJ2-3
TGTGCCAGTATGAATAGCGGGAGCCCTCTGTACGAGCAGTACTTC	CASMNSGSPLYEQYF	.	TRBD2	TRBV28	TRBJ2-7
TGCGCCAGCAGCTCGCCCCAAAGCCTGAGGGGGTCCTACAATGAGCAGTTCTTC	CASSSPQSLRGSYNEQFF	.	.	TRBV5-1	TRBJ2-1
TGTGCCAGCACCCGGGGTTCCTCCTACGAGCAGTACTTC	CASTRGSSYEQYF	once	.	TRBV28	TRBJ2-7
TGTGCCAGCACCTTGGGGGTAGGTCAGCCCCAGCATTTT	CASTLGVGQPQHF	.	.	TRBV6-1	TRBJ1-5
TGTGCCAGCAGCGCCCGACTAGCGGGAGCCGATACGCAGTATTTT	CASSARLAGADTQYF	.	TRBD2	TRBV14	TRBJ2-3
TGTGCCAGCAGAGACGGGACCTCTGGAAACACCATATATTTT	CASRDGTSGNTIYF	.	.	TRBV2	TRBJ1-3
TGTGCCAGCAGCTTAGCCGGTTGGGTCGCACAGTACTTC	CASSLAGWVAQYF	.	.	TRBV7-9	TRBJ2-7
TGCGCCAGCAGCCGGATTAGAAAGACGGACTACGAGCAGTACTTC	CASSRIRKTDYEQYF	.	.	TRBV4-3	TRBJ2-7
TGTGCCAGTACTCCGGCGGGACTAGGGTCTTTCTTT	CASTPAGLGSFF	.	.	TRBV19	TRBJ1-1
TGCGCCAGCAGCTTGGCCGGGACAGGGACCTACAATGAGCAGTTCTTC	CASSLAGTGTYNEQFF	.	TRBD1	TRBV5-1	TRBJ2-1
TGTGCCTGGAGTCCCTTAAGATGGATTAATTCACCCCTCCACTTT	CAWSPLRWINSPLHF	.	.	TRBV30	TRBJ1-6
TGTGCCAGCAGCAAACGAGGGAGTAACACCGGGGAGCTGTTTTTT	CASSKRGSNTGELFF	once	.	TRBV21-1	TRBJ2-2
TGTGCCAGCAGCTTAGGCCGCAGGGGGCAGGACTATGGCTACACCTTC	CASSLGRRGQDYGYTF	.	TRBD1	TRBV7-2	TRBJ1-2
TGCGCCAGCAGCTTGGTATTGCGGCTAGCGGGAGGCACAGATACGCAGTATTTT	CASSLVLRLAGGTDTQYF	.	TRBD2	TRBV5-1	TRBJ2-3
TGTGCCAGTACCAAAGACAGGGGCTCCTACAATGAGCAGTTCTTC	CASTKDRGSYNEQFF	.	TRBD1	TRBV19	TRBJ2-1
TGTGCCAGCAGCCGGACTAGCGGGAGGGACACCGGGGAGCTGTTTTTT	CASSRTSGRDTGELFF	.	TRBD2	TRBV7-8	TRBJ2-2
TGCAGCGTTGTTCGGGGGGGCGGGAGCACAGATACGCAGTATTTT	CSVVRGGGSTDTQYF	.	TRBD2	TRBV29-1	TRBJ2-3
TGTGCCAGCAGCCAACGCTTGGGGGCCGACTATGGCTACACCTTC	CASSQRLGADYGYTF	.	.	TRBV4-2	TRBJ1-2
TGTGCCAGTAGTGCGGACGTAATAGCAAACACCGGGGAGCTGTTTTTT	CASSADVIANTGELFF	.	.	TRBV19	TRBJ2-2
TGTGCCAGCAGCCAAAACGTTGGCGCTCTCAATGAAAAACTGTTTTTT	CASSQNVGALNEKLFF	.	.	TRBV7-2	TRBJ1-4
TGTGCCAGCAGCATCCTAGCGGGAGGATACAATGAGCGGTTCTTC	CASSILAGGYNERFF	.	TRBD2	TRBV7-3	TRBJ2-1
TGTGCCAGCAGCTTAGGTGGGATGGAGACCCAGTACTTC	CASSLGGMETQYF	.	.	TRBV11-1	TRBJ2-5
TGTGCCAGCAGTCCCTCCGGACAGGGCGAAAGTCAGCCCCAGCATTTT	CASSPSGQGESQPQHF	.	TRBD1	TRBV28	TRBJ1-5
TGTGCCAGCAGCTTAGGTGGGACAGCTTACAATGAGCAGTTCTTC	CASSLGGTAYNEQFF	.	TRBD1	TRBV7-2	TRBJ2-1
TGTGCCAGCAGTTTAACCCCGTTTGACAATAACTATGGCTACACCTTC	CASSLTPFDNNYGYTF	.	.	TRBV28	TRBJ1-2
TGTGCCACCAGCCGAACAGGGATGGGCAATCAGCCCCAGCATTTT	CATSRTGMGNQPQHF	.	.	TRBV15	TRBJ1-5
TGTGCCAGCAGCCCTGCCGCAAGTCAGCCCCAGCATTTT	CASSPAASQPQHF	.	.	TRBV28	TRBJ1-5
TGCAGTGCTATGAGGAACACTGAAGCTTTCTTT	CSAMRNTEAFF	.	.	TRBV20-1	TRBJ1-1
TGCGCCAGCAGCTTGGGGTCAGGGGGCGAAAAACTGTTTTTT	CASSLGSGGEKLFF	.	TRBD1	TRBV5-1	TRBJ1-4
TGTGCCAGCAGCTTCAGGGTGGTGAAGGAAAAACTGTTTTTT	CASSFRVVKEKLFF	.	.	TRBV7-2	TRBJ1-4
TGTGCCAGCAGCCGGGGAGGCCAAGAGACCCAGTACTTC	CASSRGGQETQYF	.	.	TRBV2	TRBJ2-5
TGCGCCAGCAGTGCCGGCTCTCAGGCCGAGCAGTTCTTC	CASSAGSQAEQFF	.	.	TRBV5-1	TRBJ2-1
TGTGCCAGCTCACGTGGGACTAGCGGCCTCCCCAATGAGCAGTTCTTC	CASSRGTSGLPNEQFF	.	TRBD2	TRBV18	TRBJ2-1
TGCGCCAGCAGCTTTGCGGGGGAGACCCAGTACTTC	CASSFAGETQYF	once	.	TRBV5-1	TRBJ2-5
TGTGCCAGCAGCTTTTGGCCCCCTACCGGGAATCAGCCCCAGCATTTT	CASSFWPPTGNQPQHF	.	.	TRBV5-8	TRBJ1-5
TGTGCCAGCAGTGGCTTAGCGGGAGGTCGCCGCGCCACAGATACGCAGTATTTT	CASSGLAGGRRATDTQYF	.	TRBD2	TRBV2	TRBJ2-3
TGCGCCAGCAGTCGAGGACTAGCGGAAGAGACCCAGTACTTC	CASSRGLAEETQYF	.	TRBD2	TRBV5-1	TRBJ2-5
TGTGCCAGCAGCTTAGCGCTGGCGGGGAACACTGAAGCTTTCTTT	CASSLALAGNTEAFF	.	.	TRBV7-8	TRBJ1-1
TGCAGCGTTGAGAGGGGGGCGCTTCGGAACACTGAAGCTTTCTTT	CSVERGALRNTEAFF	.	.	TRBV29-1	TRBJ1-1
TGCAGTGCTACAGGGGTCAATGAGCAGTTCTTC	CSATGVNEQFF	once	.	TRBV20-1	TRBJ2-1
TGCGCCAGCAGCTTGCCTGGACAGGGCTTCACTGAAGCTTTCTTT	CASSLPGQGFTEAFF	once	TRBD1	TRBV5-1	TRBJ1-1
TGTGCCAGCAGCGCAAAGGCCTACGAGCAGTACTTC	CASSAKAYEQYF	.	.	TRBV7-9	TRBJ2-7
TGTGCCACCAGCAGAGATCTATACCAGTATGGCTACACCTTC	CATSRDLYQYGYTF	.	.	TRBV15	TRBJ1-2
TGTGCCAGCAGACAACAACCGGACGGGGCCTACGAGCAGTACTTC	CASRQQPDGAYEQYF	.	.	TRBV28	TRBJ2-7
TGTGCCTGGAGTGGAACAGGGGGCGGAAACACCATATATTTT	CAWSGTGGGNTIYF	.	TRBD1	TRBV30	TRBJ1-3
TGTGCCAGCAGCGCTTTGGGGGGTGTAGGTCGCACGCATACGCAGTATTTT	CASSALGGVGRTHTQYF	.	.	TRBV9	TRBJ2-3
TGTGCCAGCAGCTTTCAGCCGGGAGCCTACAATGAGCAGTTCTTC	CASSFQPGAYNEQFF	.	.	TRBV7-9	TRBJ2-1
TGTGCCAGCAGAGCATCCGGGACTAGCGGGAGGGGTGAGCAGTTCTTC	CASRASGTSGRGEQFF	.	TRBD2	TRBV14	TRBJ2-1
TGTGCCAGCAGTTTCCCCGGAAGGGACACTGAAGCTTTCTTT	CASSFPGRDTEAFF	.	.	TRBV28	TRBJ1-1
TGTGCCAGCAGTGTTGGTAGCGGGAGTGCCGGGGAGCTGTTTTTT	CASSVGSGSAGELFF	.	TRBD2	TRBV2	TRBJ2-2
TGTGCCAGCAGCGTAGACGGGACTAGCGGGAGATTAGATACGCAGTATTTT	CASSVDGTSGRLDTQYF	once	TRBD2	TRBV9	TRBJ2-3
TGTGCCAGCAGTTTAGGGGACACGAGCACAGATACGCAGTATTTT	CASSLGDTSTDTQYF	once	.	TRBV28	TRBJ2-3
TGTGCCAGCTCACCCCCCAGACTCGAAGAGACCCAGTACTTC	CASSPPRLEETQYF	.	.	TRBV18	TRBJ2-5
TGTGCCATCAGGGAGTCGGTGGAAGGGTCGGAGACCCAGTACTTC	CAIRESVEGSETQYF	.	.	TRBV10-3	TRBJ2-5
TGTGCCAGCAGCCGGGGACAGCCGAACACTGAAGCTTTCTTT	CASSRGQPNTEAFF	.	TRBD1	TRBV5-4	TRBJ1-1
TGTGCCAGCGATACGATCGGAGGAGGGGGCGATCAGCCCCAGCATTTT	CASDTIGGGGDQPQHF	.	TRBD1	TRBV28	TRBJ1-5
TGTGCCAGCAGTCCGACAGGGAGGTACGAGCAGTACTTC	CASSPTGRYEQYF	once	.	TRBV6-5	TRBJ2-7